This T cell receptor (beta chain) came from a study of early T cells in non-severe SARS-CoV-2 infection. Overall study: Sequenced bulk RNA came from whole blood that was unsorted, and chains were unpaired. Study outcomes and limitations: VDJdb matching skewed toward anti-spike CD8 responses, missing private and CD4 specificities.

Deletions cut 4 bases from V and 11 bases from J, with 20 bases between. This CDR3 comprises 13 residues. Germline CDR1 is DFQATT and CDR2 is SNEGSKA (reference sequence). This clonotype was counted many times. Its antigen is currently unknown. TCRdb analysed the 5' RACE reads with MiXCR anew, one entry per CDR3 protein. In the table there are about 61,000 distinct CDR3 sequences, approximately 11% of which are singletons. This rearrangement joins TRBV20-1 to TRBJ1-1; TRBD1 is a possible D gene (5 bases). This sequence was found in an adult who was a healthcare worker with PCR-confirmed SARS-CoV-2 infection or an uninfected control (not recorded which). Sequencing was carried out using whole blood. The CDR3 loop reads CSAKLRDSVVAFF. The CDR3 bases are TGCAGTGCTAAGCTACGGGACTCAGTTGTGGCTTTCTTT.